The text below deals with one T cell receptor beta chain. Its antigen is undetermined. These data belong to a study of blood T cells in healthy people across ages. Study-wide findings and caveats: Long-lived donors had more naive CD4+ cells and higher diversity than aged donors. Older individuals had lower TCR beta diversity per million T cells (the decline was roughly linear).

A second roughly 7 to 11 cycle PCR used barcoded and J-beta primers. TCRdb reanalysed the 5' RACE reads using MiXCR and keeps one entry per CDR3 protein. The sample records over a million distinct CDR3 sequences, 42% being singletons. Between the trimmed V and J ends, which lost 2 bases and 0 bases, there was a span of 12 bases. The germline CDR1 and CDR2 sequences are SGHDT and YYEEEE. The CDR3 loop spans 16 amino acids. V is TRBV5-6 and J is TRBJ2-1, with a weak D call TRBD2 (5 bases). The receptor comes from a woman aged 18-29 years in good health. Sequenced: blood. Written as DNA, the CDR3 is TGTGCCAGCAGCTTTTGGGTAGGGAGCTCCTACAATGAGCAGTTCTTC. This gives the protein CASSFWVGSSYNEQFF.